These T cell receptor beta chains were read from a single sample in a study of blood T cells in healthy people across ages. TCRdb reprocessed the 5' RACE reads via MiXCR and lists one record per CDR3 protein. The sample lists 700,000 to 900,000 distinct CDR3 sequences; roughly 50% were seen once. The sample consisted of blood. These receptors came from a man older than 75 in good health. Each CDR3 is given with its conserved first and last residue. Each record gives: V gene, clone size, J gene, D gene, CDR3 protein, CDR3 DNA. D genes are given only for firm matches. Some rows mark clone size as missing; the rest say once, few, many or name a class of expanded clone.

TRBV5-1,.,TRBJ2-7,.,CASSPVPGLLSYEQYF,TGCGCCAGCAGCCCGGTTCCGGGACTCCTCTCCTACGAGCAGTACTTC
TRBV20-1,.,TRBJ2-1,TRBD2,CSARKGLADSYNEQFF,TGCAGTGCTAGAAAAGGACTAGCGGATTCCTACAATGAGCAGTTCTTC
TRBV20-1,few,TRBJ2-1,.,CSAREGPLPWPSNEQFF,TGCAGTGCTAGAGAAGGCCCCCTGCCATGGCCTTCCAATGAGCAGTTCTTC
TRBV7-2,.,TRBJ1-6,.,CASSLERDSPLHF,TGTGCCAGCAGTTTAGAGAGGGACTCACCCCTCCACTTT
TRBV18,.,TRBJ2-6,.,CASSPAGGNSGANVLTF,TGTGCCAGCTCACCAGCGGGCGGAAACTCTGGGGCCAACGTCCTGACTTTC
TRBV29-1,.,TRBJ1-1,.,CSVRWGSTEAFF,TGCAGCGTTAGGTGGGGGAGCACTGAAGCTTTCTTT
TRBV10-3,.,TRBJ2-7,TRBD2,CAITSSGDYERYF,TGTGCCATCACCTCTAGCGGGGACTACGAGCGGTACTTC
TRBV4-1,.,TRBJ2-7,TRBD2,CASSNGAAGGRYEQYF,TGCGCCAGCAGCAATGGAGCAGCGGGAGGACGGTACGAGCAGTACTTC
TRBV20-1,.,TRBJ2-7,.,CSAPSDHHEQYF,TGCAGTGCCCCTAGCGACCACCACGAGCAGTACTTC
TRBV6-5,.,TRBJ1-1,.,CASSYSYNTGNTEAFF,TGTGCCAGCAGTTACTCGTACAACACAGGGAACACTGAAGCTTTCTTT
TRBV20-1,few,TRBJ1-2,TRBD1,CSASHADRGLVNYGYTF,TGCAGTGCTAGTCATGCGGACAGGGGCCTGGTCAACTATGGCTACACCTTC
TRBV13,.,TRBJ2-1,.,CASSSGGLAVYNEQFF,TGTGCCAGCAGCTCCGGGGGGCTAGCGGTCTACAATGAGCAGTTCTTC
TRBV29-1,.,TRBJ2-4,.,CSVDPGPEPGAENIQYF,TGCAGCGTTGATCCGGGCCCCGAACCGGGAGCCGAAAACATTCAGTACTTC
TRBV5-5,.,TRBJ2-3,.,CASSPGIRDLPRYAYF,TGTGCCAGCAGCCCCGGCATCAGGGACCTCCCTCGATACGCGTATTTT
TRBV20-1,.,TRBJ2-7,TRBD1,CSAPRQGNSYEQYF,TGCAGTGCCCCGAGACAGGGTAATTCCTACGAGCAGTACTTC
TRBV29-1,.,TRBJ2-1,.,CSVEVRAREQFF,TGCAGCGTTGAAGTGAGGGCCCGCGAGCAGTTCTTC
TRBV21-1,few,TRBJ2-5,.,CASSKGGPSGSGETQYF,TGTGCCAGCAGCAAAGGAGGGCCTAGCGGGAGTGGGGAGACCCAGTACTTC
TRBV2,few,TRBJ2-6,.,CASHPQLSGANVLTF,TGTGCCAGCCATCCTCAGCTCTCTGGGGCCAACGTCCTGACTTTC
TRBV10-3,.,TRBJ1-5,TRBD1,CAISEAGGRNQPQHF,TGTGCCATCAGTGAGGCAGGGGGGAGGAATCAGCCCCAGCATTTT
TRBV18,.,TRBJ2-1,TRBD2,CASSVTPGTSGRYEQFF,TGTGCCAGCTCCGTCACTCCTGGGACTAGCGGGAGGTATGAGCAGTTCTTC
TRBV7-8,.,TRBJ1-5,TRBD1,CASSPPRGPLSNQPQHF,TGTGCCAGCAGTCCACCCAGGGGGCCCCTTAGCAATCAGCCCCAGCATTTT
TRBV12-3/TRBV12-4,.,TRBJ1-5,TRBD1,CASSSGQGASNQPQHF,TGTGCCAGCAGTTCGGGACAGGGGGCGAGCAATCAGCCCCAGCATTTT
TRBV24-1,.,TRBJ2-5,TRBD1,CATSRTGALETQYF,TGTGCCACCAGTAGGACAGGGGCTTTGGAGACCCAGTACTTC
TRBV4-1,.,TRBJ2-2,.,CASSQDDRINTGELFF,TGCGCCAGCAGCCAAGATGACAGGATTAACACCGGGGAGCTGTTTTTT
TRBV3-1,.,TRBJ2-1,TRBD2,CASSQASMIAGGPSSPYNEQFF,TGTGCCAGCAGCCAAGCCTCCATGATAGCGGGAGGGCCATCCTCCCCATACAATGAGCAGTTCTTC
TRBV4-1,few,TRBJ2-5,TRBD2,CASSQDWVAGVVKTQYF,TGCGCCAGCAGCCAGGATTGGGTAGCGGGAGTCGTAAAGACCCAGTACTTC
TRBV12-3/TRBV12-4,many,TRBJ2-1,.,CASSLGVEQFF,TGTGCCAGCAGTTTGGGGGTAGAGCAGTTCTTC
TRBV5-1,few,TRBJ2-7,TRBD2,CASSLEGRAYEQYF,TGTGCCAGCAGCTTAGAAGGGAGGGCCTACGAGCAGTACTTC
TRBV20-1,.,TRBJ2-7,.,CSARFGLGQPSREQYF,TGCAGTGCTAGATTCGGACTGGGGCAGCCAAGTCGCGAGCAGTACTTC
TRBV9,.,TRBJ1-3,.,CASSVANSGNTIYF,TGTGCCAGCAGCGTAGCGAACTCTGGAAACACCATATATTTT
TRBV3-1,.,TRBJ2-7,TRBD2,CASSLLAGGPTYEQYF,TGTGCCAGCAGCCTACTAGCGGGAGGCCCAACCTACGAGCAGTACTTC
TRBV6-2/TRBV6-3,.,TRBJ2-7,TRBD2,CASSRMGLAGPPSYEQYF,TGTGCCAGCAGTCGAATGGGACTAGCGGGACCCCCCTCCTACGAGCAGTACTTC
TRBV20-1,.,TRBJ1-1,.,CSAYHPNRMGTGEAFF,TGCAGTGCTTACCACCCGAACCGAATGGGAACAGGTGAAGCTTTCTTT
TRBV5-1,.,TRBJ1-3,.,CASSLGPTPRAGNTIYF,TGCGCCAGCAGCTTGGGTCCGACGCCGCGGGCTGGAAACACCATATATTTT
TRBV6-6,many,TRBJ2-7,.,CASSYGRGYEQYF,TGCGCCAGCAGCTACGGCAGGGGATACGAGCAGTACTTC
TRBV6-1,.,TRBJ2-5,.,CASSGVAVRGQETQYF,TGTGCCAGCAGTGGAGTAGCGGTAAGGGGTCAAGAGACCCAGTACTTC
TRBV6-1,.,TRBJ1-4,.,CASSQDGRDEKLFF,TGTGCCAGCAGCCAGGACGGGAGGGATGAAAAACTGTTTTTT
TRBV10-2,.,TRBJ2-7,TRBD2,CASRAGLAVYEQYF,TGCGCCAGCAGGGCTGGACTAGCGGTCTACGAGCAGTACTTC